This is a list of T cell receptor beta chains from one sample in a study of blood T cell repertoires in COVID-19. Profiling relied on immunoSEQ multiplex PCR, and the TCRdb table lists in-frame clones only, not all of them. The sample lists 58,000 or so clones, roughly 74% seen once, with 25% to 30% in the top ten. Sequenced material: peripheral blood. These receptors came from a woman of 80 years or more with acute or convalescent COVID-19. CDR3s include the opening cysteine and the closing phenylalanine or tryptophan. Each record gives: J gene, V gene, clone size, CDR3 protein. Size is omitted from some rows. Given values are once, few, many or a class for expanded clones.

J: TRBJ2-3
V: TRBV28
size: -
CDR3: CASSFLPPGVGTDTQYF

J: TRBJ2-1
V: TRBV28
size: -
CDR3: CASSPSGRASQEQFF

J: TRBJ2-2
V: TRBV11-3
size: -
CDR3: CASSRSFSATGELFF

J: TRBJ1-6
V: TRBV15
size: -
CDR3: CATSRTAYNSPLHF

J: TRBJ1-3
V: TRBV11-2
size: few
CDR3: CASSLDPRNTIYF

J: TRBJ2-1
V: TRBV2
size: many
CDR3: CAKRAGVSNEQFF

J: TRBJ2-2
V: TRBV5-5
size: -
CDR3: CASSLGGGDPYTGELFF

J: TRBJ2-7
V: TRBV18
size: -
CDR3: CASSTRTSGFSYEQYF

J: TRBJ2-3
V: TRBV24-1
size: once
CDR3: CATSDPGNSPDTQYF

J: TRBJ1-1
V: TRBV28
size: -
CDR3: CASSSLQRDRGRAFF

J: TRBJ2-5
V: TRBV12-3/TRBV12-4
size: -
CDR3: CASSIGTAETQYF

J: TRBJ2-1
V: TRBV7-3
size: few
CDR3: CASSLMSGSDEQFF

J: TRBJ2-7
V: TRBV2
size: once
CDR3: CASNPGLAGYEQYF

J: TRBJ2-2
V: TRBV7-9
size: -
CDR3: CASSLNRVDTGELFF

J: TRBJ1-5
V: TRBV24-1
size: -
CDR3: CATRGGQDQPQHF

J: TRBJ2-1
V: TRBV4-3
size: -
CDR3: CASSHEGGVPYNEQFF

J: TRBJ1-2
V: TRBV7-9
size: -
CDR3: CASMGRVYGYTF

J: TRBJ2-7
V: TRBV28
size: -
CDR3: CASSFSGGVYEQYF

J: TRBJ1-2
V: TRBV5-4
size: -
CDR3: CASSFRYNYGYTF

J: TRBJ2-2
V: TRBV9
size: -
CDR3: CASSVGLTSVRGELFF

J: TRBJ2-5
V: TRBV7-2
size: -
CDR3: CASSLSSSGTRPQYF

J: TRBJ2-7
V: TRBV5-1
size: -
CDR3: CASSFPSNEQYF

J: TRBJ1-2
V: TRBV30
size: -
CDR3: CAWNQDRGLGYTF

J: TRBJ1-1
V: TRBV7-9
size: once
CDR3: CASSQREYTEAFF

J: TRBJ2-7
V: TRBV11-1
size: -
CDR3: CASSLVGLSYEQYF

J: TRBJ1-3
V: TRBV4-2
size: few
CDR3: CASSRDSADSDGNTIYF

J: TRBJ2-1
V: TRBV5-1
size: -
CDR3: CASSLDRDREEQFF

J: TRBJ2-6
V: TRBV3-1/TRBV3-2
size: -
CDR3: CASSQTRQGGAGANVLTF

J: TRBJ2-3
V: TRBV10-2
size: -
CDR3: CASSESYSGRAKDTQYF

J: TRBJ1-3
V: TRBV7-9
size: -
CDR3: CASSLERGRLGNTIYF

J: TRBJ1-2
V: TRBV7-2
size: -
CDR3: CASSLRGGSSGYTF

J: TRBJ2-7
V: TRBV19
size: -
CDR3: CASSGAGTSVYEQYF

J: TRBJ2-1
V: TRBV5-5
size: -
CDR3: CASSLTMTGLAGDEQFF

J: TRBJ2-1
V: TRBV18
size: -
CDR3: CASSPQTGSWDVLF

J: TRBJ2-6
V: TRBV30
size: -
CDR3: CAWFRDRGRSGANVLTF

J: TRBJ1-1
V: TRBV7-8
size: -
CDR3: CASSLSSNTEAFF

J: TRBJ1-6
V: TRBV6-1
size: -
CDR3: CASSRTGQINSPLHF

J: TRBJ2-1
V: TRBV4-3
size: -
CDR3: CASSQGPGQSYNEQFF

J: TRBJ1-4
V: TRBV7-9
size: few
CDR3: CASSLVGTGRTNEKLFF

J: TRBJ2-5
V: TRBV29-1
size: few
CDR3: CSSSGSTGKETQYF

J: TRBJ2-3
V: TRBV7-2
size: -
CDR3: CASSFQPGSTDTQYF

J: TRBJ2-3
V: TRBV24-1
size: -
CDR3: CATSDLGLAGRTDTQYF

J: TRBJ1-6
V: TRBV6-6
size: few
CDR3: CATTQVGSNNSPLHF

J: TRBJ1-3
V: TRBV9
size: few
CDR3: CASSVVDVFWGTGNTIYF

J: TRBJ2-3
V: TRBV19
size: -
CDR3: CATCGDRGPDTQYF

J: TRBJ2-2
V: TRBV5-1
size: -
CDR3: CASSFGGEPGELFF

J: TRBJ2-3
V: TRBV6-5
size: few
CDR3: CASRSGTGATDTQYF

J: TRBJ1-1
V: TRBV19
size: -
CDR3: CASSYRANILNTEAFF

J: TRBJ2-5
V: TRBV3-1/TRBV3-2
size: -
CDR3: CASSQVQGLETQYF

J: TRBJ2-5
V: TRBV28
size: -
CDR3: CASGKLAGDQTQYF

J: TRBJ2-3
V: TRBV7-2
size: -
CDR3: CASSLASGSSSPDTQYF

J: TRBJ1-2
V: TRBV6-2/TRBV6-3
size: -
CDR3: CASSGQGAPGYTF